These T cell receptor beta chains were read from a single sample in a study of cytomegalovirus exposure and HLA in healthy donors. Profiled with immunoSEQ multiplex PCR; TCRdb holds only in-frame clones, not every one. The sample has 110,000 or so clones, 8.5% to 9% seen once. The sample taken for sequencing was PBMCs. These receptors all stem from a woman aged 35 to 49 in good health and CMV-seropositive. Each CDR3 is given with its conserved first and last residue. Fields, in order: J gene, clone size, D gene, V gene, CDR3 DNA, CDR3 protein. A D gene is named only where the DNA matches it firmly. Clone size appears in some rows only: once, few, many, or a class for an expanded clone.

>TRBJ2-5|few|TRBD2|TRBV5-8
TGTGCCAGCAGCTTCGGTGCGGGGGGGCAAGAGACCCAGTACTTC
CASSFGAGGQETQYF
>TRBJ2-3|.|TRBD2|TRBV5-1
TGCGCCAGCAGCTTGGCAGCGGGGGACGATACGCAGTATTTT
CASSLAAGDDTQYF
>TRBJ2-5|.|TRBD1|TRBV27
TGTGCCAGCAGTACATTACGACAGGGGTCAGAGACCCAGTACTTC
CASSTLRQGSETQYF
>TRBJ2-1|once|.|TRBV2
TGTGCCAGCAGTGACGGGTGGCCAAACCCCAATGAGCAGTTCTTC
CASSDGWPNPNEQFF
>TRBJ2-7|few|TRBD2|TRBV15
TGTGCCACCAGCAACGGGACTAGCGGAACCTACGAGCAGTACTTC
CATSNGTSGTYEQYF
>TRBJ1-1|few|.|TRBV7-9
TGTGCCAGCAGCTTAGGTCAGGAGGGAAGCGCTGAAGCTTTCTTT
CASSLGQEGSAEAFF
>TRBJ2-1|few|.|TRBV9
TGTGCCAGCAGCCCCACGGAAGCGGCCTACAATGAGCAGTTCTTC
CASSPTEAAYNEQFF
>TRBJ2-7|.|TRBD1|TRBV6-5
TGTGCCAGCATTCCGGGACAGAGTTCCTACGAGCAGTACTTC
CASIPGQSSYEQYF
>TRBJ1-6|few|.|TRBV5-1
TGCGCCAGCAGCCTTCCCGGCGGTGATTCACCCCTCCACTTT
CASSLPGGDSPLHF
>TRBJ2-7|.|.|TRBV9
TGTGCCAGCAGCGTAGATATGCTCGGCGAGCAGTACTTC
CASSVDMLGEQYF
>TRBJ1-1|few|.|TRBV18
TGTGCCAGCTCAATCCGGGACAAGAACACTGAAGCTTTCTTT
CASSIRDKNTEAFF
>TRBJ1-6|.|.|TRBV7-2
TGTGCCAGCAGCTTAAAAGCAGGGAATTCACCCCTCCACTTT
CASSLKAGNSPLHF
>TRBJ1-6|few|TRBD1|TRBV5-4
TGTGCCAGCAGCACGGACAGGGTTGGGAATTCACCCCTCCACTTT
CASSTDRVGNSPLHF
>TRBJ1-2|few|.|TRBV6-5
TGTGCCAGCAGTTACACAGGAAACTATGGCTACACCTTC
CASSYTGNYGYTF
>TRBJ2-7|few|.|TRBV7-9
TGTGCCAGCAGCTTAGGGGCAGGGCCGTACGAGCAGTACTTC
CASSLGAGPYEQYF
>TRBJ2-7|few|.|TRBV4-2
TGTGCCAGCAGCCAAGATGAGAGATACGAGCAGTACTTC
CASSQDERYEQYF
>TRBJ1-1|few|.|TRBV5-1
TGCGCCAGCAGCTCCGGGACACTGAACACTGAAGCTTTCTTT
CASSSGTLNTEAFF
>TRBJ1-2|.|TRBD1|TRBV10-3
TGTGCCATCAGTGACTTGGGACAGGGCAATTATGGCTACACCTTC
CAISDLGQGNYGYTF
>TRBJ2-7|once|.|TRBV19
TGTGCCAGTAGTATAGGGAGACAGGTAATCGGCTACGAGCAGTACTTC
CASSIGRQVIGYEQYF
>TRBJ1-2|few|.|TRBV5-1
TGCGCCAGCAGCTACGGGAGTTTTGCAGGGCAAGACTTC
CASSYGSFAGQDF